This record covers a single TCR beta chain. CDR1 is SGDLS and CDR2 is YYNGEE in the germline V gene. Trimming pared 3 bases from V and 2 bases from J, leaving 15 bases between. The CDR3 covers 15 residues. Some clones are missing from TCRdb's copy, which holds only in-frame ones; the method was immunoSEQ multiplex PCR. This sample has about 200,000 clones, with about 84% found just once. The source of the sample is a study of blood T cell repertoires in COVID-19. Study background: Some COVID-19 samples were acute and others convalescent; all came from the United States, Italy and Spain.

This sequence joins TRBV9 and TRBJ2-7; a possible D gene is TRBD2 (6 bases). Sample: PBMCs or T cells enriched from blood (not recorded which). This receptor was taken from a man in his forties or fifties with acute COVID-19. CDR3 sequence reads: CASSAGSSGTYEQYF. The CDR3 region has the DNA TGTGCCAGCAGCGCCGGCAGTAGCGGCACCTACGAGCAGTACTTC.